These T cell receptor beta chains were read from a single sample in a study of CD8+ T cells in alopecia areata. Using immunoSEQ multiplex PCR, the repertoire was profiled, and TCRdb retains in-frame clones only, with some absent. The data show roughly 20,000 clones, roughly three fifths seen once. The source material was CD4+ Tregs sorted from blood. The receptors come from a human donor with alopecia areata. CDR3s include the opening cysteine and the closing phenylalanine or tryptophan. The D gene is left open where the match is weak. Clone size is shown for a subset of rows, as once, few, many or a class of expanded clone.

j_gene,d_gene,v_gene,abundance,CDR3nt,CDR3aa
TRBJ2-1,.,TRBV7-2,few,TGTGCCAGCAGCTTAGACGTGGGATTCTACAATGAGCAGTTCTTC,CASSLDVGFYNEQFF
TRBJ2-3,TRBD2,TRBV4-1,.,TGCGCCAGCAGCCAAGAGGGGACTAGAGATACGCAGTATTTT,CASSQEGTRDTQYF
TRBJ2-3,.,TRBV5-1,.,TGCGCCAGCAGCTTCGGAGGGCTGGGAGATACGCAGTATTTT,CASSFGGLGDTQYF
TRBJ2-3,TRBD2,TRBV25-1,few,TGTGCCACCTCGGGACTAGCGGGGACCCCTACGCAGTATTTT,CATSGLAGTPTQYF
TRBJ2-1,.,TRBV12-5,medium-sized,TGTGCTAGTGGTTTGTGGGTGGGGAGTTACAATGAGCAGTTCTTC,CASGLWVGSYNEQFF
TRBJ1-6,TRBD1,TRBV4-2,few,TGTGCCAGCAGCCAAGAAGGGACAGGTTTGTCACCCCTCCACTTT,CASSQEGTGLSPLHF
TRBJ2-2,.,TRBV19,.,TGTGCCAGTAGTATAAAGGGGGGTCAATTGACCGGGGAGCTGTTTTTT,CASSIKGGQLTGELFF
TRBJ1-5,.,TRBV7-2,.,TGTGCCAGCAGCAGGAGACGAGGTGATAGCAATCAGCCCCAGCATTTT,CASSRRRGDSNQPQHF
TRBJ2-3,TRBD1,TRBV29-1,.,TGCAGCGTTGAAGAACTTCGGGGACAGGGGTCAGATACGCAGTATTTT,CSVEELRGQGSDTQYF
TRBJ2-3,.,TRBV6-5,few,TGTGCCAGCAGTGAAGCCTCCCGAAATACGCAGTATTTT,CASSEASRNTQYF
TRBJ1-2,.,TRBV2,.,TGTGCCAGCAGCCCCGACAGCTATGGCTACACCTTC,CASSPDSYGYTF
TRBJ2-2,TRBD1,TRBV5-1,.,TGCGCCAGCTTTTTTGGGACAGGGATCACCGGGGAGCTGTTTTTT,CASFFGTGITGELFF
TRBJ2-5,.,TRBV28,.,TGTGCCAGCAGTCTCGAAGGGTACCAAGAGACCCAGTACTTC,CASSLEGYQETQYF
TRBJ2-1,.,TRBV5-1,.,TGCGCCAGCAGCTCCCGACTAGGACAACGATCCTACAATGAGCAGTTCTTC,CASSSRLGQRSYNEQFF
TRBJ2-2,.,TRBV9,.,TGTGCCAGCAGGGGCCGGGACGTCGGGGAGCTGTTTTTT,CASRGRDVGELFF
TRBJ1-1,TRBD1,TRBV7-9,few,TGTGCCAGCAGCGCGACCGGGACAGGCCCCAGGGGCACTGAAGCTTTCTTT,CASSATGTGPRGTEAFF
TRBJ2-7,.,TRBV29-1,few,TGCAGCGTGGAACCGGGACGTGGAGAGCAGTACTTC,CSVEPGRGEQYF
TRBJ1-6,.,TRBV6-5,.,TGTGCCAGCAGTCCTTCCGGGGGGATTAATTCACCCCTCCACTTT,CASSPSGGINSPLHF
TRBJ1-1,.,TRBV7-2,few,TGTGCCAGCAGCTTGGGGCGCGAGAACACTGAAGCTTTCTTT,CASSLGRENTEAFF
TRBJ2-3,.,TRBV5-1,few,TGCGCCAGCAGCTTGGGCCCCTCCGGGACACCGCCAGATACGCAGTATTTT,CASSLGPSGTPPDTQYF
TRBJ2-7,.,TRBV10-3,few,TGTGCCATCAGTGAGTTGAACGAGCAGTACTTC,CAISELNEQYF
TRBJ2-7,TRBD2,TRBV27,.,TGTGCCAGCAGTTTATCCCCTTGGGGGGGAGTGCTGTACTTC,CASSLSPWGGVLYF
TRBJ1-1,TRBD1,TRBV5-1,.,TGCGCCAGCAGCCCAGACAGGGTTATATCTGTCACTGAAGCTTTCTTT,CASSPDRVISVTEAFF
TRBJ1-4,TRBD1,TRBV5-1,.,TGCGCCAGCAGCGGAGGGACAGTAAATGAAAAACTGTTTTTT,CASSGGTVNEKLFF
TRBJ2-2,.,TRBV30,.,TGTGCCAGAGGACTCCTAAACACCGGGGAGCTGTTTTTT,CARGLLNTGELFF
TRBJ1-2,.,TRBV6-6,.,TGTGCCAGCAGTCCGGGGGGTTATGGCTACACCTTC,CASSPGGYGYTF
TRBJ2-3,.,TRBV4-3,.,TGCGCCAGCAGCCAAGAGGTCGACACAGATACGCAGTATTTT,CASSQEVDTDTQYF
TRBJ1-5,.,TRBV2,.,TGTGCCAGCAGTGAAGGCATCTCCGCTGGCAATCAGCCCCAGCATTTT,CASSEGISAGNQPQHF
TRBJ2-5,.,TRBV2,.,TGTGCCAGCAGTGGGGGGCAGACCCAGTACTTC,CASSGGQTQYF
TRBJ2-1,TRBD2,TRBV14,.,TGTGCCAGCAGCCAATTTAGCGGGAAGAATGAGCAGTTCTTC,CASSQFSGKNEQFF
TRBJ2-1,TRBD1,TRBV7-3,few,TGTGCCAGCAGCGTTCGGGACAGGGGGCTTGATGAGCAGTTCTTC,CASSVRDRGLDEQFF
TRBJ1-1,.,TRBV5-1,.,TGCGCCAGCAGCTTGGACAGGGCGAACACTGAAGCTTTCTTT,CASSLDRANTEAFF
TRBJ1-5,.,TRBV19,.,TGTGCCAGTAGTCCAACAGGGACCCACAATCAGCCCCAGCATTTT,CASSPTGTHNQPQHF
TRBJ2-1,.,TRBV7-2,.,TGTGCCAGCAGTCAACAATCAGGGTACGAGCAGTTCTTC,CASSQQSGYEQFF
TRBJ2-1,.,TRBV5-1,once,TGCGCCAGCAGCTTGGGCCCGGGGGCCATAGGCAATGAGCAGTTCTTC,CASSLGPGAIGNEQFF
TRBJ2-3,TRBD1,TRBV6-5,.,TGTGCCAGCAGGTCTAAAGGGACAGGAGATACGCAGTATTTT,CASRSKGTGDTQYF
TRBJ2-4,.,TRBV11-2,.,TGTGCCAGCAGCTTCGTAGATGTAGCCAAAAACATTCAGTACTTC,CASSFVDVAKNIQYF
TRBJ2-1,TRBD2,TRBV9,.,TGTGCCAGCAGCCCGGGAGGGGCCCATGAGCAGTTCTTC,CASSPGGAHEQFF
TRBJ2-6,.,TRBV7-2,.,TGTGCCAGCAGCCAAAACTCTGGGGCCAACGTCCTGACTTTC,CASSQNSGANVLTF
TRBJ1-4,.,TRBV19,.,TGTGCCAGTAGTATAGTTCCCCAGGCCGGGCTAGATGAAAAACTGTTTTTT,CASSIVPQAGLDEKLFF
TRBJ2-7,TRBD2,TRBV7-2,.,TGTGCCAGCAGCTTGACGGGAGGTGGGTACGAGCAGTACTTC,CASSLTGGGYEQYF
TRBJ1-2,TRBD1,TRBV19,.,TGTGCCAGTAGGATCTCGGGACAGGGGCCTTCTAACTATGGCTACACCTTC,CASRISGQGPSNYGYTF
TRBJ2-4,.,TRBV2,once,TGTGCCAGCACCCCCGGGGGTGACAAAAACATTCAGTACTTC,CASTPGGDKNIQYF
TRBJ2-1,.,TRBV18,.,TGTGCCAGCTCACCACCCTACATCTGGGGGGGGGCCAATGAGCAGTTCTTC,CASSPPYIWGGANEQFF
TRBJ1-4,TRBD1,TRBV9,.,TGTGCCAGCAGCGCAACAACAGGGGAAACTAATGAAAAACTGTTTTTT,CASSATTGETNEKLFF
TRBJ2-7,TRBD1,TRBV19,once,TGTGCCAGTAGTACTACAGGGGGGAGCCGCTACGAGCAGTACTTC,CASSTTGGSRYEQYF
TRBJ1-1,.,TRBV7-2,.,TGTGCCAGCAGCTCCAGGCCCTACAGAGGGGCTTTCTTT,CASSSRPYRGAFF
TRBJ2-7,TRBD1,TRBV10-3,.,TGTGCCATCAGGGCCACAGGGGTGGGCTACGAGCAGTACTTC,CAIRATGVGYEQYF
TRBJ1-2,TRBD1,TRBV27,.,TGTGCCAGCAGTCCTAGGGGGGACAGAAACTATGGCTACACCTTC,CASSPRGDRNYGYTF
TRBJ1-2,.,TRBV28,.,TGTGCCGGTTCTACTGGGATCTATGGCTACACCTTC,CAGSTGIYGYTF
TRBJ2-7,.,TRBV29-1,few,TGCAGCGTTGTGTCCCTTGACCAGCAGTACTTC,CSVVSLDQQYF
TRBJ2-1,.,TRBV6-5,.,TGTGCCAGCAGGATAGATGGCGTTGCGGCTGAGCAGTTCTTC,CASRIDGVAAEQFF